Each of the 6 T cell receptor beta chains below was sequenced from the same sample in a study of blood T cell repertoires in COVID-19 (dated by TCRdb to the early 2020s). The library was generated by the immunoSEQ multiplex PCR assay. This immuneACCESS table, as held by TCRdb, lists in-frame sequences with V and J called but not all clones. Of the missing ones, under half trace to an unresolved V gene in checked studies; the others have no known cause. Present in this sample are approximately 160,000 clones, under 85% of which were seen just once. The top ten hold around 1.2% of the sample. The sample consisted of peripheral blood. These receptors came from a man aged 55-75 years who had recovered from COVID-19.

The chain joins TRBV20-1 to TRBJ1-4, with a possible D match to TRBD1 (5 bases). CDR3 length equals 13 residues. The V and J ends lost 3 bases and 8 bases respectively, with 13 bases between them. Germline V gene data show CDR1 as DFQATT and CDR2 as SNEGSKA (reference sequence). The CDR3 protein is CSASWAGKEKLFF. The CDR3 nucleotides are TGCAGTGCTAGTTGGGCAGGGAAGGAAAAACTGTTTTTT.

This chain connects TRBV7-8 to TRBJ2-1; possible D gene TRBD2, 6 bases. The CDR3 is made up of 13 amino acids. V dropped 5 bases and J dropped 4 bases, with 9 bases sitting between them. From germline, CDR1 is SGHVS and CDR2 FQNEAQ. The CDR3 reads CASSLGLYNEQFF. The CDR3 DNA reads TGTGCCAGCAGCCTGGGACTGTACAATGAGCAGTTCTTC.

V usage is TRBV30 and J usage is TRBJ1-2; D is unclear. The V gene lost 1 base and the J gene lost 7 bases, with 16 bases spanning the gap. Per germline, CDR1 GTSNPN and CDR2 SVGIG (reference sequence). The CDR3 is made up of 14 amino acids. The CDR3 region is CAWSDLLSGLGYTF. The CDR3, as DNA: TGTGCCTGGAGTGACCTATTGAGCGGGCTTGGCTACACCTTC.

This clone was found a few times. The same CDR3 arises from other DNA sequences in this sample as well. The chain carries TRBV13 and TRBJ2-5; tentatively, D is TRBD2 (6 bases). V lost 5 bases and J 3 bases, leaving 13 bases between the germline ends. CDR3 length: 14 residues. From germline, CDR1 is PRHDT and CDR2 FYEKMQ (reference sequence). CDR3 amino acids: CASSRGGLEETQYF. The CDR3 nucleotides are TGTGCCAGCAGCCGCGGAGGGCTCGAAGAGACCCAGTACTTC.

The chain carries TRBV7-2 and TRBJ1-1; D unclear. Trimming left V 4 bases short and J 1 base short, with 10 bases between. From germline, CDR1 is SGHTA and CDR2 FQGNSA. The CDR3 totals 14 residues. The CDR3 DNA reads TGTGCCAGCAGCTGGGCCGGGGAGAACACTGAAGCTTTCTTT. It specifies CASSWAGENTEAFF.

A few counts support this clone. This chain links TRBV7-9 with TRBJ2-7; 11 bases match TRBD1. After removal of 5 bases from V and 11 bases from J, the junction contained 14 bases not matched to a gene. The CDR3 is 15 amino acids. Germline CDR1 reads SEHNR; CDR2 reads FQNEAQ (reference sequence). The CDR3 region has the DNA TGTGCCAGCAGCGCCCCCGGGACAGGGGGTCGGGAAGAGTACTTC. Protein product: CASSAPGTGGREEYF. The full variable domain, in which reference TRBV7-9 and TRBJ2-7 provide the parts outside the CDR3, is DTGVSQNPRHKITKRGQNVTFRCDPISEHNRLYWYRQTLGQGPEFLTYFQNEAQLEKSRLLSDRFSAERPKGSFSTLEIQRTEQGDSAMYLCASSAPGTGGREEYFGPGTRLTVT.